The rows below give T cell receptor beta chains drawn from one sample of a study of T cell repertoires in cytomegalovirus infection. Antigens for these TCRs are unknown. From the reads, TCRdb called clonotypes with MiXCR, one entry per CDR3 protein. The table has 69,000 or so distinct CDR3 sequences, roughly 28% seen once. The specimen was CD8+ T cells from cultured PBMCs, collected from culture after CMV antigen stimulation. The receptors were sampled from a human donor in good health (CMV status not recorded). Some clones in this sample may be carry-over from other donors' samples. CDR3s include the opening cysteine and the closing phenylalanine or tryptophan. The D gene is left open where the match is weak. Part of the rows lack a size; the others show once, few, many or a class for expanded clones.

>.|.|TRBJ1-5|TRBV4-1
TGCGCCAGCAGCCCCGGCGCCGGGGTGTTTGATTGGAGCAATCAGCCCCAGCATTTT
CASSPGAGVFDWSNQPQHF
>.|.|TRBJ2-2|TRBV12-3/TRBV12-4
TGTGCCAGCAGTTTACTAGCGTCTCACACCGGGGAGCTGTTTTTT
CASSLLASHTGELFF
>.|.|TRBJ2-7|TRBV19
TGTGCCAGTAGTACGCATCGGGAGCAGTACTTC
CASSTHREQYF
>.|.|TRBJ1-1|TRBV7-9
TGTGCCAGCAGCTTAGTGGCTGAAGCTTTCTTT
CASSLVAEAFF
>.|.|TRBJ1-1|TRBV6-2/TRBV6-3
TGTGCCAGCAGTTACTCGGAGGGGAAGAACGTGAGGACTGAAGCTTTCTTT
CASSYSEGKNVRTEAFF
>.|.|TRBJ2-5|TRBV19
TGTGCCAGTGAAGGAGGAGAGAACAAAGAGACCCAGTACTTC
CASEGGENKETQYF
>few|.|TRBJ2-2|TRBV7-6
TGTGCCAGCAGCTTAGCGCGAGGGACGGACACCGGGGAGCTGTTTTTT
CASSLARGTDTGELFF
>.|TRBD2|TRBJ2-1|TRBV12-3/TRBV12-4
TGTGCCAGCAGTTTATGGAGCGGGAGCGATTACAATGAGCAGTTCTTC
CASSLWSGSDYNEQFF
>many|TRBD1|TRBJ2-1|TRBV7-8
TGTGCCAGCAGCTTAGGGACAGGGGAAAAATACAATGAGCAGTTCTTC
CASSLGTGEKYNEQFF
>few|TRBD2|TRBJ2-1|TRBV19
TGTGCCAGTAGTATTGACAGCGGGAGCTCCTACAATGAGCAGTTCTTC
CASSIDSGSSYNEQFF
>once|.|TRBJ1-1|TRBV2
TGTGCCAGCAGTGGGGGGGTACTCGAAGCTTTCTTT
CASSGGVLEAFF
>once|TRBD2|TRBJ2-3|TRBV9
TGTGCCAGCAGCCTGACTAGCGGTACTAGCACAGATACGCAGTATTTT
CASSLTSGTSTDTQYF
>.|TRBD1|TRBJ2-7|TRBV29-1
TGCAGCGTTGGCCCCTCTACAGGGGGCTACGAGCAGTACTTC
CSVGPSTGGYEQYF
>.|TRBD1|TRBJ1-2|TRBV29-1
TGCAGCGTTGAATATTGGGACAGACAAAAAACTAACTATGGCTACACCTTC
CSVEYWDRQKTNYGYTF
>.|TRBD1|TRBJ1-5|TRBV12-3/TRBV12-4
TGTGCCAGCAGTGGACTTGGGACAGGGGATCAGCCCCAGCATTTT
CASSGLGTGDQPQHF
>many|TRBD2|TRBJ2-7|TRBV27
TGTGCCAGCAGTTTATCGCAGGGTGGGGGGGGCGAGCAGTACTTC
CASSLSQGGGGEQYF
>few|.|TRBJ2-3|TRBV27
TGTGCCAGCAGTCGGGGATATCCAGATACGCAGTATTTT
CASSRGYPDTQYF
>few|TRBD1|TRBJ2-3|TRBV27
TGTGCCAGCGGGACAGGGGTTACAGATACGCAGTATTTT
CASGTGVTDTQYF
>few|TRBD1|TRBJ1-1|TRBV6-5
TGTGCCAGCAGTACTTACAGGGGCACTGAAGCTTTCTTT
CASSTYRGTEAFF
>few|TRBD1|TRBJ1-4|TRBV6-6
TGTGCCAGCCGACAGGGGGTATTTGCAACTAATGAAAAACTGTTTTTT
CASRQGVFATNEKLFF
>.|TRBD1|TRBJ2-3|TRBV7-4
TGTGCCAGCAGCATGACAGGGGGCGGGTCAGATACGCAGTATTTT
CASSMTGGGSDTQYF
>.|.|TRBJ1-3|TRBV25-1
TGTGCCAGCAGTGAATCACGCACCACCATATATTTT
CASSESRTTIYF
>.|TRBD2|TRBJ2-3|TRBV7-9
TGTGCCAGCAGCGGCGTCGGGACTAGCGACACAGATACGCAGTATTTT
CASSGVGTSDTDTQYF
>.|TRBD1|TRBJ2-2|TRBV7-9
TGTGCCAGCAGCTTAGTCTGGGACAGGAACACCGGGGAGCTGTTTTTT
CASSLVWDRNTGELFF
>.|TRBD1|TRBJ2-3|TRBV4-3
TGCGCCAGCAGCCAAGAGGGGGCAGGGGGCGCAGATACGCAGTATTTT
CASSQEGAGGADTQYF
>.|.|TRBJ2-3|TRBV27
TGTGCCAGCAGTTTCGCCAGGGCTAGCACAGATACGCAGTATTTT
CASSFARASTDTQYF
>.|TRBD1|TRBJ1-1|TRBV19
TGTGCCAGTAGTATAACAGGGGGCGTCGGGAACACTGAAGCTTTCTTT
CASSITGGVGNTEAFF
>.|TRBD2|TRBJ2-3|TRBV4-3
TGCGCCAGCAGCCAAGACTCCGGGACTAGGGATACGCAGTATTTT
CASSQDSGTRDTQYF
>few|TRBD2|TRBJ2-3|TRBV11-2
TGTGCCAGCAGCTTGGGAAATAGCGGGGGGGGCACAGATACGCAGTATTTT
CASSLGNSGGGTDTQYF
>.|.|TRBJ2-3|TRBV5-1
TGCGCCAGCAGCTCTCTTGGTATTACAGATACGCAGTATTTT
CASSSLGITDTQYF